What follows describes a single TCR beta chain. Its target is not known. Germline CDR1 SGHTA, CDR2 FQGTGA. The V end was cut by 2 bases, the J end by 2 bases, with 6 bases between. The CDR3 consists of 14 residues. Both 60 Vbeta primers and 13 Jbeta primers went into the PCR. Repertoires were generated with immunoSEQ multiplex PCR, while TCRdb's copy carries only in-frame clones and drops some. The sample contains 100,000 to 150,000 clones, around 77% of which appear only once. The entry originates in a study of cytomegalovirus exposure and HLA in healthy donors. General study findings and limits: Rarity held for most TCR sequences, but there were some public TCRs that occurred in many donors.

The TCR was taken from a human donor in good health. What was sequenced was PBMCs. The chain joins TRBV7-3 to TRBJ2-2; D unclear. This CDR3 reads CASSLSRNTGELFF. The CDR3 coding sequence is TGTGCCAGCAGCTTATCCAGAAACACCGGGGAGCTGTTTTTT.